The 8 T cell receptor beta chains given below trace back to one sample, sequenced in a study of blood T cells in healthy people across ages. A second PCR, run for roughly 6 to 11 cycles, used a sample-barcoded 5' primer plus a J-beta primer mix. TCRdb itself ran the 5' RACE reads through MiXCR, one entry per CDR3 protein. The table records approximately 1.5 million distinct CDR3 sequences, 30% to 35% of them present only once. Sequencing was performed on blood. These receptors all stem from a woman in her twenties or thirties in good health.

The table lists this clonotype with many counts. For the CDR3, the DNA is TGTGCCAGCAGCCCTGATTCCCGGGATTCACCCCTCCACTTT. It codes for CASSPDSRDSPLHF. The chain couples TRBV3-1 to TRBJ1-6; D is unresolved. The length of the CDR3 is 14 residues. The V gene lost 4 bases and the J gene lost 8 bases, with 12 bases spanning the gap. The V gene's germline CDR1 is LGHDT and CDR2 YNNKEL (reference sequence).

V is TRBV13 and J is TRBJ2-7; 8 bases are a match to TRBD1. Germline V gives CDR1 PRHDT, CDR2 FYEKMQ (reference sequence). V lost 5 bases and J lost 7; bases outside the gene matches: 7. The CDR3 consists of 13 residues. In nucleotides, the CDR3 is TGTGCCAGCAGCGCGGACAGGGACAAAGAGCAGTACTTC. It specifies CASSADRDKEQYF.

The genes are TRBV5-1 and TRBJ2-7; D ambiguous. Germline assignment: CDR1 SGHRS and CDR2 YFSETQ. This CDR3 spans 14 amino acids. Trimming pared 0 bases from V and 7 bases from J, leaving 14 bases between. CDR3 sequence (DNA): TGCGCCAGCAGCTTGGGACCGTCCTACAATGAGCAGTACTTC. It specifies CASSLGPSYNEQYF.

This clonotype was seen only a few times. The V call is TRBV24-1, the J call TRBJ2-5; the match to TRBD2 covers 11 bases. The germline gives CDR1 KGHDR, CDR2 SFDVKD. The J segment lost 2 bases and the V segment lost 5 bases, leaving 3 bases of the junction unmatched. The CDR3 contains 15 residues. This CDR3 is CATSAGTSGQETQYF. The CDR3 DNA reads as TGTGCCACCAGTGCCGGGACTAGCGGACAAGAGACCCAGTACTTC.

This clonotype was picked up a small number of times. The chain employs TRBV25-1 and TRBJ2-3, with 8 bases lining up with TRBD1. The CDR3 has 13 residues. With 6 bases clipped from V and 4 bases from J, the junction kept 3 bases outside the gene matches. CDR1 and CDR2 (germline): MGHDK, SYGVNS. This CDR3 reads CASRGQEADTQYF. In nucleotides, the CDR3 is TGTGCCAGCAGGGGACAGGAAGCAGATACGCAGTATTTT.

There are many counts of this clonotype. The chain combines TRBV12-3 or TRBV12-4 with TRBJ1-6; D ambiguous. The CDR3 totals 15 residues. Trimming took 3 bases from V and 9 from J, leaving 15 bases between them. The CDR3 DNA reads as TGTGCCAGCAGTTTCCGTGGCCCCTGGGGTTCACCCCTCCACTTT. It is translated as CASSFRGPWGSPLHF.

This clonotype has a single count. The chain is built from TRBV18 and TRBJ2-7; weak D call: TRBD1 (6 bases). Trimming cost V 3 bases and J 7 bases, with 19 bases left between them. CDR3 length: 15 residues. Germline CDR1 reads KGHSH; CDR2 reads LQKENI. The CDR3 nucleotides are TGTGCCAGCTCACCTAGGACAGTCGGACCTGGGGAGCAGTACTTC. It codes for CASSPRTVGPGEQYF.

This clonotype was seen more than once but under ten times. This chain connects TRBV5-1 to TRBJ1-2, with 10 bases identical to TRBD1. This CDR3 spans 14 amino acids. Germline V lookup: CDR1 SGHRS, CDR2 YFSETQ. Losses at the gene ends were 4 bases for V and 3 bases for J; bases not matched to a gene: 3. The CDR3 is CASSEDRGYYGYTF. As DNA, the CDR3 is TGCGCCAGCAGCGAGGACAGGGGGTACTATGGCTACACCTTC.